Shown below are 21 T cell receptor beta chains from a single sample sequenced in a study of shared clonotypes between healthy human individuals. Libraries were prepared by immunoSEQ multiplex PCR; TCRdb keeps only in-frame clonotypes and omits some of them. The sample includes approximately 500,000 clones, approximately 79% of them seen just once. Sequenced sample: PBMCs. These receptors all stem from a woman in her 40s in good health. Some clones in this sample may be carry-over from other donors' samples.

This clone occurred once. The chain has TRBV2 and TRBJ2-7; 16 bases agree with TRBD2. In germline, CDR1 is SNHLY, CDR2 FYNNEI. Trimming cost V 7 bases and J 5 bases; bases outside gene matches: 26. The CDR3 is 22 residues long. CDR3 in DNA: TGTGCCAGCACCAAACAGGGGGACAGGGATTCCGGGACTAGCGGGAGGGTCCACGAGCAGTACTTC. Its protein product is CASTKQGDRDSGTSGRVHEQYF.

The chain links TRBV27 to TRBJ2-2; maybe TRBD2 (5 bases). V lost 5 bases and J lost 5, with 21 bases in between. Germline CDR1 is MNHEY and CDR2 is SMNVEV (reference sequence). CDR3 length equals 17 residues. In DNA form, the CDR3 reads TGTGCCAGCAGTCTCCTTATAGGGAGAGTGTGGACCGGGGAGCTGTTTTTT. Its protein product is CASSLLIGRVWTGELFF.

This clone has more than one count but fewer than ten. This CDR3 reads CASSYSPSGNYEQYF. The CDR3 bases are TGTGCCAGCAGTTATTCGCCTAGCGGGAACTACGAGCAGTACTTC. The chain is built from TRBV6-5 and TRBJ2-5; 9 nucleotides match TRBD2. The J call may be faulty, since TRBJ2-7 better matches the DNA end. From germline, CDR1 is MNHEY and CDR2 SVGAGI. CDR3 length: 15 amino acids.

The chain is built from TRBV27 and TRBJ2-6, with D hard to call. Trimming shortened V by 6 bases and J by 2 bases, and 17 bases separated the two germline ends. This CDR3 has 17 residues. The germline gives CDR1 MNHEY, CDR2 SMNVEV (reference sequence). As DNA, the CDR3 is TGTGCCAGCAGACCCTCGGCTCACCGGCCTGGGGCCAACGTCCTGACTTTC. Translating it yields CASRPSAHRPGANVLTF.

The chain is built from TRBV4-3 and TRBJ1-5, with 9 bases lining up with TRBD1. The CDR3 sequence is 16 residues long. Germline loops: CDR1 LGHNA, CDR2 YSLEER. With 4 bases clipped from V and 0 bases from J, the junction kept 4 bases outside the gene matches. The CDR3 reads CASSPGTGYSNQPQHF. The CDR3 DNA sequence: TGCGCCAGCAGCCCTGGGACAGGGTATAGCAATCAGCCCCAGCATTTT.

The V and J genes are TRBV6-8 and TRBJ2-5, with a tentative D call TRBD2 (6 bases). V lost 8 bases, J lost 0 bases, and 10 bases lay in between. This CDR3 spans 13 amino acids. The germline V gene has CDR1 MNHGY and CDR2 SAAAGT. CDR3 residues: CASRRGYQETQYF. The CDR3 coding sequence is TGTGCCAGCCGGCGGGGCTACCAAGAGACCCAGTACTTC.

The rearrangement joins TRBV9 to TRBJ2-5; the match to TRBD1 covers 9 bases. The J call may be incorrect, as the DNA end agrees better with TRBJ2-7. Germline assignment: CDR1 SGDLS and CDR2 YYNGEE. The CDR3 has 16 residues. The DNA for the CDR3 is TGTGCCGCCCGGGACAGGGCCCGCCCGGTCTCCTACGAGCAGTACTTC. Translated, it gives CAARDRARPVSYEQYF.

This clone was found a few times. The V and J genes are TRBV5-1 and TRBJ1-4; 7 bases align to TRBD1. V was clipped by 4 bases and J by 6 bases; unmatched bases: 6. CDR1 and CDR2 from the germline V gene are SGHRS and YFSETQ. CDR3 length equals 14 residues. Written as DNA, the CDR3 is TGCGCCAGCAGCGACACAGGGGTGGATGAAAAACTGTTTTTT. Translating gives CASSDTGVDEKLFF.

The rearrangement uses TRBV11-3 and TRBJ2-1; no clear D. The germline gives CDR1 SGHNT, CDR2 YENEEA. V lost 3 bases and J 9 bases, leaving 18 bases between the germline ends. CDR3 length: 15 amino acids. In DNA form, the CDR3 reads TGTGCCAGCAGCTTCGGGCACGAATTCGGATCTGAGCAGTTCTTC. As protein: CASSFGHEFGSEQFF.

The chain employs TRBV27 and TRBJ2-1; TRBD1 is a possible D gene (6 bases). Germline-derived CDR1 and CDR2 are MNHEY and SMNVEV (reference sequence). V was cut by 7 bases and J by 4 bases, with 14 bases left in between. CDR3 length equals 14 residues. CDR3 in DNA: TGTGCCAGCAAAGGGGGTAGGGTATACAATGAGCAGTTCTTC. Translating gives CASKGGRVYNEQFF.

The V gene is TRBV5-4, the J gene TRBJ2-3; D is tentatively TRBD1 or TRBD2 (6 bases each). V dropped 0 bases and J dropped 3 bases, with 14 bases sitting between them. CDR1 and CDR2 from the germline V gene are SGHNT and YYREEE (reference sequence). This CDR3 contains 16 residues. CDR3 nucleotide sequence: TGTGCCAGCAGCTTGGATGGGGGGCTCGGAACAGATACGCAGTATTTT. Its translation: CASSLDGGLGTDTQYF.

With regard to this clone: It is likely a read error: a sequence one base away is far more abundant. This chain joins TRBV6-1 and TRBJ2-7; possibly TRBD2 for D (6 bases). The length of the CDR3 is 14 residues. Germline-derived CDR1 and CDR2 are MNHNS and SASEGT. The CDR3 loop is CASSEQEEGYGQYF. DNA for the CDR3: TGTGCCAGCAGTGAACAAGAGGAGGGCTACGGGCAGTACTTC.

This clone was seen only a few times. The CDR3 sequence: CASKRTSGLGELFF. For the CDR3, the DNA is TGTGCCAGTAAAAGGACTAGCGGGTTAGGGGAGCTGTTTTTT. This chain uses TRBV19 with TRBJ2-2; 11 nucleotides align to TRBD2. The V segment lost 7 bases and the J segment 8 bases; nucleotides outside the gene matches: 6. The germline V gene encodes CDR1 LNHDA and CDR2 SQIVND (reference sequence). The CDR3 spans 14 residues. Full variable domain (remainder filled in from reference TRBV19 and TRBJ2-2): DGGITQSPKYLFRKEGQNVTLSCEQNLNHDAMYWYRQDPGQGLRLIYYSQIVNDFQKGDIAEGYSVSREKKESFPLTVTSAQKNPTAFYLCASKRTSGLGELFFGEGSRLTVL.

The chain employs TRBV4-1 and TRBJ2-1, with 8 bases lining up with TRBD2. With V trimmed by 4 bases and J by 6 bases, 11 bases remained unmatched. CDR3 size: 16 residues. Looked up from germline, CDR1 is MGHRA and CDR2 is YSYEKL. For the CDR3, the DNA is TGCGCCAGCAGCCGCCGGGCGGGAGGTGACTTCAATGAGCAGTTCTTC. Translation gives CASSRRAGGDFNEQFF.

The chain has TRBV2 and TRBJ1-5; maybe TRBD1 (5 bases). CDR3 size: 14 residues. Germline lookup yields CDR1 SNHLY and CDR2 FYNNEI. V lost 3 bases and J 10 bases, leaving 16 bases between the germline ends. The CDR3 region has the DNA TGTGCCAGCAGTGATTTGAACAGGTACTCTCCCCAGCATTTT. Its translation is CASSDLNRYSPQHF.

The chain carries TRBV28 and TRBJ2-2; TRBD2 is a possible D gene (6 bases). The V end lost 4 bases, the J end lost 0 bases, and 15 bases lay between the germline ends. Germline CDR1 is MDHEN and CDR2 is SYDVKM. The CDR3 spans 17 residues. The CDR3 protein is CASSSLTRDSNTGELFF. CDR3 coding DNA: TGTGCCAGCAGTTCACTAACACGGGACTCGAACACCGGGGAGCTGTTTTTT.

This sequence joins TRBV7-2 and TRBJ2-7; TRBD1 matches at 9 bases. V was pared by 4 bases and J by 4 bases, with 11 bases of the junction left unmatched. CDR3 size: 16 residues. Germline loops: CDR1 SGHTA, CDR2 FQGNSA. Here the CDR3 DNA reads TGTGCCAGCAGCTACGCCTCCGGGACAGGGATATACGAGCAGTACTTC. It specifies CASSYASGTGIYEQYF.

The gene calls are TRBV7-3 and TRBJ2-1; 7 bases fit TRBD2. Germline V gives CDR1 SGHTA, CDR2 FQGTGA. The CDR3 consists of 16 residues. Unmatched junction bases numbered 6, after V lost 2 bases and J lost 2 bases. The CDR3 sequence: CASSLSAGTPYNEQFF. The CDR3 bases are TGTGCCAGCAGCTTATCAGCGGGGACGCCCTACAATGAGCAGTTCTTC.

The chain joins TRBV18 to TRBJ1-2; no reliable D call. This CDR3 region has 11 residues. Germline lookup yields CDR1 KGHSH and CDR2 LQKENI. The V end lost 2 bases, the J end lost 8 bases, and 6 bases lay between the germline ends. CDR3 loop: CASSPMEGYTF. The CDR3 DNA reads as TGTGCCAGCTCACCAATGGAGGGCTACACCTTC.

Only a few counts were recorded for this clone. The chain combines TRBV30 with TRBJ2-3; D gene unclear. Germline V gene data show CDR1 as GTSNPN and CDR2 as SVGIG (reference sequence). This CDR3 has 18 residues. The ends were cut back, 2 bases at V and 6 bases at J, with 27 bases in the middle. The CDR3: CAWSPFLGRADLGDTQYF. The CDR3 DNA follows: TGTGCCTGGAGTCCTTTCCTCGGTAGGGCGGACCTCGGGGATACGCAGTATTTT.

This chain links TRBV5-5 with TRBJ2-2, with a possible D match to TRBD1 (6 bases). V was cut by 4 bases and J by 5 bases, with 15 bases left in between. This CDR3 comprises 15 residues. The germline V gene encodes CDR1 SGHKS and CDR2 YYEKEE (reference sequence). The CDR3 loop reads CASSLQGIGTGELFF. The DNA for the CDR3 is TGTGCCAGCAGCCTCCAGGGGATAGGGACCGGGGAGCTGTTTTTT.